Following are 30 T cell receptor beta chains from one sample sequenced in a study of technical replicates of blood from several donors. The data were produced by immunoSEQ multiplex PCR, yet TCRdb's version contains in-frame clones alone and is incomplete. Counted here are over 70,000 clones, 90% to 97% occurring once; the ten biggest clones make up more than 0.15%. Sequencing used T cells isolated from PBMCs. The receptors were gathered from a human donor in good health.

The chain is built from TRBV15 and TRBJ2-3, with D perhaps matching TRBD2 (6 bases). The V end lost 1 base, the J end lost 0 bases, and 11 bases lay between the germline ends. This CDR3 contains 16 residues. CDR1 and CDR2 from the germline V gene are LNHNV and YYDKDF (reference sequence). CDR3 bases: TGTGCCACCAGCAGAGGCGATAGCGGAAGCACAGATACGCAGTATTTT. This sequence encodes CATSRGDSGSTDTQYF. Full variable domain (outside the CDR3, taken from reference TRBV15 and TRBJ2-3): DAMVIQNPRYQVTQFGKPVTLSCSQTLNHNVMYWYQQKSSQAPKLLFHYYDKDFNNEADTPDNFQSRRPNTSFCFLDIRSPGLGDTAMYLCATSRGDSGSTDTQYFGPGTRLTVL.

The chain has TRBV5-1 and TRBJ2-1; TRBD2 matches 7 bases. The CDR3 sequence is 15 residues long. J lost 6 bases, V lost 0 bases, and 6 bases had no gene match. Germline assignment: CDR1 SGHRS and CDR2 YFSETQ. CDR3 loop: CASSLESLAANEQFF. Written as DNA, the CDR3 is TGCGCCAGCAGCTTGGAGTCCCTAGCGGCCAATGAGCAGTTCTTC.

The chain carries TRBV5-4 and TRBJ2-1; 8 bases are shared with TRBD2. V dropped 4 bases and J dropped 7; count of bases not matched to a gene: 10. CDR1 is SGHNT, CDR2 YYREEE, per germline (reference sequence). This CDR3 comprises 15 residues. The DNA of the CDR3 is TGTGCCAGCAGCACGACTAGCGAGATGTGGAATGAGCAGTTCTTC. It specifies CASSTTSEMWNEQFF.

The CDR3 region is CASSLGQDYNEQFF. CDR3 in DNA: TGCGCCAGCAGCTTGGGACAGGACTACAATGAGCAGTTCTTC. The genes are TRBV5-1 and TRBJ2-1; possible D gene TRBD1, 6 bases. V lost 0 bases and J lost 3, with 7 bases in between. The length of the CDR3 is 14 residues. Germline V lookup: CDR1 SGHRS, CDR2 YFSETQ.

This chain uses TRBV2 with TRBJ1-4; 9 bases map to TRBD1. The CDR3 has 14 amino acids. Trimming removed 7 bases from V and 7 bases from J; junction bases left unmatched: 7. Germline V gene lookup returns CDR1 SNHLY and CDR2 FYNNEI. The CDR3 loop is CASTSTGGREKLFF. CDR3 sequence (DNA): TGTGCCAGCACATCGACAGGGGGGCGTGAAAAACTGTTTTTT. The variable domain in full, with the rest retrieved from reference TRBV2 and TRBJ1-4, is EPEVTQTPSHQVTQMGQEVILRCVPISNHLYFYWYRQILGQKVEFLVSFYNNEISEKSEIFDDQFSVERPDGSNFTLKIRSTKLEDSAMYFCASTSTGGREKLFFGSGTQLSVL.

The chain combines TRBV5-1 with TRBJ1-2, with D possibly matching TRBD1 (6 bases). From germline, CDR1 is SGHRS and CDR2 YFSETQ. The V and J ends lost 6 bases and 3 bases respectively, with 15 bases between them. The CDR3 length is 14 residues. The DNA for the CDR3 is TGCGCCAGCACCACAGGGTGGGGTCACTATGGCTACACCTTC. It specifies CASTTGWGHYGYTF.

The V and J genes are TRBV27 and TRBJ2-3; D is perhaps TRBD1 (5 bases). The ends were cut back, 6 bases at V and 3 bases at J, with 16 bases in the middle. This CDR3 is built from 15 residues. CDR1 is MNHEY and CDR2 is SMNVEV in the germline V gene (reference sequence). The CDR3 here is CASSLASGLTDTQYF. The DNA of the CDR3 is TGTGCCAGCAGCTTGGCGTCAGGGCTGACAGATACGCAGTATTTT.

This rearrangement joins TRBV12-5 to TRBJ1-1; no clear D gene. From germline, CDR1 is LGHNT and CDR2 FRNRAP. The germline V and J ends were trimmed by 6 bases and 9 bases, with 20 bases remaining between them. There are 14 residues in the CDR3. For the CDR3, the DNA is TGTGCTAGTGGCCCTTACGACTTGTTTCGGAAAGCTTTCTTT. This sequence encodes CASGPYDLFRKAFF.

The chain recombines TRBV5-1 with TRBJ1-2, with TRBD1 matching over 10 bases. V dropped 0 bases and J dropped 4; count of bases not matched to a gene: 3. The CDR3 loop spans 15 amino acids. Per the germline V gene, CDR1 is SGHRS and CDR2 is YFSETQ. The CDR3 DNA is TGCGCCAGCAGCTTGGGCCGGGACAGGGGCTATGGCTACACCTTC. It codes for CASSLGRDRGYGYTF. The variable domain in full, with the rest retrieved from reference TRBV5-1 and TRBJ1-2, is KAGVTQTPRYLIKTRGQQVTLSCSPISGHRSVSWYQQTPGQGLQFLFEYFSETQRNKGNFPGRFSGRQFSNSRSEMNVSTLELGDSALYLCASSLGRDRGYGYTFGSGTRLTVV.

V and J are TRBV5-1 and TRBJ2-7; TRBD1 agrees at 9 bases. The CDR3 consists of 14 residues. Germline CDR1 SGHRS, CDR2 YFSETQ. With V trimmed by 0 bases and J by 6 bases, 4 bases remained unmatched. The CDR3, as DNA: TGCGCCAGCAGCTTGGACGGGGACAGGGTCGAGCAGTACTTC. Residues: CASSLDGDRVEQYF.

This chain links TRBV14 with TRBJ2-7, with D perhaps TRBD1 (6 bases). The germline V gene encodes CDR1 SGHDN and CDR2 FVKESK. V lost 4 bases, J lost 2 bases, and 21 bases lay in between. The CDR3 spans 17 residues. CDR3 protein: CASSPYTWDTLTYEQYF. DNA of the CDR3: TGTGCCAGCAGCCCTTATACCTGGGACACCCTCACCTACGAGCAGTACTTC. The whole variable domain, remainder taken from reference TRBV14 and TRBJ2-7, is EAGVTQFPSHSVIEKGQTVTLRCDPISGHDNLYWYRRVMGKEIKFLLHFVKESKQDESGMPNNRFLAERTGGTYSTLKVQPAELEDSGVYFCASSPYTWDTLTYEQYFGPGTRLTVT.

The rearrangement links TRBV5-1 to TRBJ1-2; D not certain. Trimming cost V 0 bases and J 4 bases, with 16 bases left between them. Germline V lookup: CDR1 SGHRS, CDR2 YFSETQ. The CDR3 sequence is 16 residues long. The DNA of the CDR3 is TGCGCCAGCAGCTTGGCCATGGACGGAGGGATCTATGGCTACACCTTC. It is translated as CASSLAMDGGIYGYTF.

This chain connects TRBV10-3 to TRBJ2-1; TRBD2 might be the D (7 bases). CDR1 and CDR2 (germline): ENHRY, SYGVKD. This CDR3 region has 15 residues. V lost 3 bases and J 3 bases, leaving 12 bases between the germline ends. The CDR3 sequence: CAISEGGGVYNEQFF. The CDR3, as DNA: TGTGCCATCAGTGAAGGGGGAGGGGTCTACAATGAGCAGTTCTTC.

The CDR3 DNA follows: TGTGCCAGCAGCCCAGACAGGACTGAAGCTTTCTTT. Protein sequence: CASSPDRTEAFF. V gene TRBV7-8 combines with J gene TRBJ1-1, with a tentative D call TRBD1 (6 bases). Germline V gives CDR1 SGHVS, CDR2 FQNEAQ. Trimming stripped 5 bases from V and 5 bases from J, with 9 bases between. CDR3 size: 12 residues.

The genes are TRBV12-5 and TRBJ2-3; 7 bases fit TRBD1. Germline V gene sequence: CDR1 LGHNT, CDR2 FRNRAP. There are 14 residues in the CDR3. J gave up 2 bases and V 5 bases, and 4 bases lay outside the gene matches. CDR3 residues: CASGRDSTTDTQYF. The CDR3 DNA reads TGTGCTAGTGGTCGGGACAGTACCACAGATACGCAGTATTTT.

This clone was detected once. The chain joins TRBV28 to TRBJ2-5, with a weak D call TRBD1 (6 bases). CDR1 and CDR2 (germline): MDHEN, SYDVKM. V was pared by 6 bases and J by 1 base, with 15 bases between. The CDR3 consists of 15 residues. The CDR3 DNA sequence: TGTGCCAGCAGACCACAGGGACGACCCCAAGAGACCCAGTACTTC. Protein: CASRPQGRPQETQYF.

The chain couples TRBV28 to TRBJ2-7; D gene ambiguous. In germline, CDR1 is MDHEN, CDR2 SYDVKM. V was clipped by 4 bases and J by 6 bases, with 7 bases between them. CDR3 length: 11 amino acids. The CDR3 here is CASSSRSEQYF. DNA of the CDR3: TGTGCCAGCAGTTCCAGGTCCGAGCAGTACTTC.

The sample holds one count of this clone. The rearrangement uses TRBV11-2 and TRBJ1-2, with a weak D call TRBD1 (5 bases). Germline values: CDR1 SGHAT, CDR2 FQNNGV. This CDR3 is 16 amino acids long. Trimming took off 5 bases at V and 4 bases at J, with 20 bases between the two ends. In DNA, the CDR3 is TGTGCCAGCAGCGCAATCCAGGGAAGGCTAGGCTATGGCTACACCTTC. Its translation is CASSAIQGRLGYGYTF.

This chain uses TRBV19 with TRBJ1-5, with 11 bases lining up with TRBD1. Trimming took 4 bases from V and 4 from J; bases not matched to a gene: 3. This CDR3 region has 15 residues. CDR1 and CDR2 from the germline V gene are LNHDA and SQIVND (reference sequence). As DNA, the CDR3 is TGTGCCAGTAGTAAGGACAGGGGGCTTAATCAGCCCCAGCATTTT. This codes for CASSKDRGLNQPQHF.

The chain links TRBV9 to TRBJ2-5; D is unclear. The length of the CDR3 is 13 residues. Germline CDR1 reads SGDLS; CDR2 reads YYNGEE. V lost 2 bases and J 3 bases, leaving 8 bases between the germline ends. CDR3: CASSVAVEETQYF. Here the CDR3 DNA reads TGTGCCAGCAGCGTTGCGGTGGAAGAGACCCAGTACTTC.

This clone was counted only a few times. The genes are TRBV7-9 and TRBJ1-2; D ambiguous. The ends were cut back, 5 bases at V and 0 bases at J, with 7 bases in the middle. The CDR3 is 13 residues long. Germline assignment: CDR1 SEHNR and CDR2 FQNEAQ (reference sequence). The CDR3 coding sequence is TGTGCCAGCAGCCCCACAGCTAACTATGGCTACACCTTC. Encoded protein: CASSPTANYGYTF.

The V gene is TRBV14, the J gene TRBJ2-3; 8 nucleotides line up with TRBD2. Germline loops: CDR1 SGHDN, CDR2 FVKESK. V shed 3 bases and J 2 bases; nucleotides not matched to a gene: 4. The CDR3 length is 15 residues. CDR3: CASSHIAGLTDTQYF. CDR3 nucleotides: TGTGCCAGCAGCCACATAGCGGGGCTCACAGATACGCAGTATTTT.

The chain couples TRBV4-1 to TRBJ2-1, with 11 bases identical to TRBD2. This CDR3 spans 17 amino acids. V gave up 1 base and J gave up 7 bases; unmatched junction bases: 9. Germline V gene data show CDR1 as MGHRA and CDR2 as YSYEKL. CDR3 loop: CASSQASLAGGPNEQFF. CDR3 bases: TGCGCCAGCAGCCAAGCCTCCCTAGCGGGGGGCCCGAATGAGCAGTTCTTC.

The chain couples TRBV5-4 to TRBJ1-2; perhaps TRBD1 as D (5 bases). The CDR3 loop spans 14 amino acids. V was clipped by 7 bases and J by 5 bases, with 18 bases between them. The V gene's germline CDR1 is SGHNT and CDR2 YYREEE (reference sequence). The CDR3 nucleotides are TGTGCCAGCCGATCCTCGGGGGAGGGGTATGGCTACACCTTC. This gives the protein CASRSSGEGYGYTF.

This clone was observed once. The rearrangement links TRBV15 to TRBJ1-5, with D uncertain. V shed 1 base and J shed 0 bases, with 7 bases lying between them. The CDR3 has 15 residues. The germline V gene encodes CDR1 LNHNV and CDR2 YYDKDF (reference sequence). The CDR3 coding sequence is TGTGCCACCAGCAGAGGAGGGTATAGCAATCAGCCCCAGCATTTT. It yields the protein CATSRGGYSNQPQHF.

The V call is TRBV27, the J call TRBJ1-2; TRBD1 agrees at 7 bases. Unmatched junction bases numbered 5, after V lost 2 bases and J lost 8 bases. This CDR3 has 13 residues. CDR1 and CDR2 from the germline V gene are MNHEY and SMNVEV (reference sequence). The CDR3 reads CASSLGEGAGYTF. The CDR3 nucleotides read TGTGCCAGCAGTTTAGGAGAGGGGGCAGGCTACACCTTC.

CDR3 loop: CASRTWGTANEKLFF. Written as DNA, the CDR3 is TGTGCCAGCAGAACTTGGGGGACAGCTAATGAAAAACTGTTTTTT. The chain combines TRBV5-8 with TRBJ1-4; 7 nucleotides line up with TRBD1. Germline CDR1 reads SGHTS; CDR2 reads YDEGEE. This CDR3 comprises 15 residues. The V gene end was trimmed by 5 bases and the J gene end by 3 bases; junction bases not matched to a gene: 7.

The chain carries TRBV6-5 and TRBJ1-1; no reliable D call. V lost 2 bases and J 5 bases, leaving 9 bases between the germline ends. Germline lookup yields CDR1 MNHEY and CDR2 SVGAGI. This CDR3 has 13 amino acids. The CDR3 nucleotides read TGTGCCAGCAGTTACGAGGCGTGGACTGAAGCTTTCTTT. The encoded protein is CASSYEAWTEAFF.

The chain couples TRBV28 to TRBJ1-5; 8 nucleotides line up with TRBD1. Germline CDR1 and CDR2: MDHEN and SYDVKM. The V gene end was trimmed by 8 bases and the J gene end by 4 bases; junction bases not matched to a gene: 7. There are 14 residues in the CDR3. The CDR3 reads CASREDRANQPQHF. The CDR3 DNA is TGTGCCAGCCGAGAGGACAGGGCAAATCAGCCCCAGCATTTT.

The CDR3 nucleotides are TGCAGCGTTCTCTTGCAGGTGTCATCCTACGAGCAGTACTTC. Translating it yields CSVLLQVSSYEQYF. The chain has TRBV29-1 and TRBJ2-7; D is undetermined. This CDR3 comprises 14 residues. From germline, CDR1 is SQVTM and CDR2 ANQGSEA. V lost 5 bases and J lost 1, with 15 bases in between.